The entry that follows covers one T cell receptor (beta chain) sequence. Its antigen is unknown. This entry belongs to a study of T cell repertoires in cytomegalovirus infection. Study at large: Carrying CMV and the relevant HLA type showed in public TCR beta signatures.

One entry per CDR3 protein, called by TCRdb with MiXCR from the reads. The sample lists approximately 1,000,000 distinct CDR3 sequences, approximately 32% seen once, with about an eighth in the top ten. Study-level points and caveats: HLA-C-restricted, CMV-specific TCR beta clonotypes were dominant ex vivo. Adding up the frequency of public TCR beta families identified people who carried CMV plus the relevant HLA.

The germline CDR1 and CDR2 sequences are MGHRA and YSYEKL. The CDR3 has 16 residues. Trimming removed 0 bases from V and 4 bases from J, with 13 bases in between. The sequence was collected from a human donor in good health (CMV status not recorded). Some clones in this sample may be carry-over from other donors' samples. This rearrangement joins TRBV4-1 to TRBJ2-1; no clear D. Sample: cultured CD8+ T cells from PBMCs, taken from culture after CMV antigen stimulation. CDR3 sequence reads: CASSQENRPEYNEQFF. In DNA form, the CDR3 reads TGCGCCAGCAGCCAAGAAAATCGTCCGGAGTACAATGAGCAGTTCTTC.